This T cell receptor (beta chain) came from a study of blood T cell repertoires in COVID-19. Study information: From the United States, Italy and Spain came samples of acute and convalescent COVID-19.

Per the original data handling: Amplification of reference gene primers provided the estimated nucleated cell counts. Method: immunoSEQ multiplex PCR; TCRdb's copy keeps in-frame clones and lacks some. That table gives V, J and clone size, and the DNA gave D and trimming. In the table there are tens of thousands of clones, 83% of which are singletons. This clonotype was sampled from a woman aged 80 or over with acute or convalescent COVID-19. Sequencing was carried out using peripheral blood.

CDR3 in amino acids: CASSVGRSSYNEQFF. CDR3 in DNA: TGTGCCAGCAGCGTAGGCCGGAGCTCCTACAATGAGCAGTTCTTC. The V and J genes are TRBV9 and TRBJ2-1; D not certain. The CDR3 consists of 15 residues. The germline V gene encodes CDR1 SGDLS and CDR2 YYNGEE. Trimming took 0 bases from V and 0 from J, leaving 7 bases between them. Full variable domain (rest looked up from reference TRBV9 and TRBJ2-1): DSGVTQTPKHLITATGQRVTLRCSPRSGDLSVYWYQQSLDQGLQFLIQYYNGEERAKGNILERFSAQQFPDLHSELNLSSLELGDSALYFCASSVGRSSYNEQFFGPGTRLTVL.